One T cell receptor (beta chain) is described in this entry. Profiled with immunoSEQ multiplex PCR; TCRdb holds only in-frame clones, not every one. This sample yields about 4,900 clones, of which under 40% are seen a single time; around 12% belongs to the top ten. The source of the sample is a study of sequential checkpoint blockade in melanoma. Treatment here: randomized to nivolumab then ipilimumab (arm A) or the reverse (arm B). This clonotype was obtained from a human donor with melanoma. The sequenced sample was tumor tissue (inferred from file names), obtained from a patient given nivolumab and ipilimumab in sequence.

The CDR3: CASSQEVRNSPLHF. The CDR3 bases are TGTGCCAGCAGCCAAGAGGTCCGTAATTCACCCCTCCACTTT. The chain combines TRBV14 with TRBJ1-6; D unclear. The CDR3 is 14 residues long. From germline, CDR1 is SGHDN and CDR2 FVKESK. Trimming cost V 0 bases and J 6 bases, with 6 bases left between them.